One and the same sample provided the 13 T cell receptor beta chains below, sequenced in a study of blood T cells in healthy people across ages. A sample-barcoded 5' primer and a J-beta primer mix were used in a second PCR of about 7 to 12 cycles. TCRdb reprocessed the 5' RACE reads via MiXCR and lists one record per CDR3 protein. The sample shows 350,000 to 450,000 distinct CDR3 sequences, 45% to 60% of them seen only once. Sample: blood. Every receptor here comes from a man aged 55 to 69 in good health.

This sequence joins TRBV6-1 and TRBJ2-5; 14 bases line up with TRBD2. The CDR3 has 19 residues. The germline V gene has CDR1 MNHNS and CDR2 SASEGT. V lost 6 bases and J lost 5; bases outside the gene matches: 17. The CDR3 loop reads CASSPGLAGAWAIFETQYF. The CDR3 DNA reads TGTGCCAGCAGCCCGGGACTAGCGGGGGCTTGGGCCATATTCGAGACCCAGTACTTC.

The chain combines TRBV15 with TRBJ2-1; a possible D gene is TRBD2 (6 bases). CDR3 length equals 15 residues. Looked up from germline, CDR1 is LNHNV and CDR2 is YYDKDF (reference sequence). Deletions cut 0 bases from V and 5 bases from J, with 11 bases between. In nucleotides, the CDR3 is TGTGCCACCAGCAGAGATGTCCGCGGGAACAATGAGCAGTTCTTC. It codes for CATSRDVRGNNEQFF.

This chain uses TRBV20-1 with TRBJ2-1; 7 bases fit TRBD2. The germline V gene encodes CDR1 DFQATT and CDR2 SNEGSKA (reference sequence). Trimming took 6 bases from V and 7 from J; bases not matched to a gene: 12. There are 14 residues in the CDR3. DNA of the CDR3: TGCAGTGCAAAAAGCGGGGCCCTATGGAATGAGCAGTTCTTC. It codes for CSAKSGALWNEQFF.

The V call is TRBV20-1, the J call TRBJ2-7; 9 bases are shared with TRBD2. V lost 2 bases to trimming and J lost 7 bases; unmatched junction nucleotides: 18. CDR1 and CDR2 (germline): DFQATT, SNEGSKA (reference sequence). The CDR3 length is 17 residues. Here the CDR3 DNA reads TGCAGTGCTAGATCTGGTGGTAGCGGGAGAAGTAATCGAGAGCAGTACTTC. Translated: CSARSGGSGRSNREQYF.

This clonotype was seen only a few times. V usage is TRBV7-2 and J usage is TRBJ2-1; 12 positions agree with TRBD2. Germline V gene sequence: CDR1 SGHTA, CDR2 FQGNSA. With V trimmed by 3 bases and J by 7 bases, 7 bases remained unmatched. The CDR3 spans 16 residues. CDR3 nucleotides: TGTGCCAGCAGCTTCTCTAGCGGGAGGGTGGTTAATGAGCAGTTCTTC. Translating it yields CASSFSSGRVVNEQFF.

The chain carries TRBV4-1 and TRBJ2-1; TRBD2 matches 10 bases. Germline values: CDR1 MGHRA, CDR2 YSYEKL. The length of the CDR3 is 16 residues. V trimming: 6 bases; J trimming: 4 bases; junction bases outside the gene matches: 9. CDR3 sequence (DNA): TGCGCCAGCAGTCGGCCTAGCGGGGGTCTATACAATGAGCAGTTCTTC. Its translation: CASSRPSGGLYNEQFF.

A word on this clonotype: At one end, the junction sequence differs from germline, possibly due to a read error. In DNA form, the CDR3 reads TGTACCAGTTCCCCGGGACAGGGGAACAATGAGCAGTTCTTC. The encoded protein is CTSSPGQGNNEQFF. The chain uses TRBV6-1 and TRBJ2-1, with 10 bases identical to TRBD1. The CDR3 length is 14 residues. CDR1 and CDR2 (germline): MNHNS, SASEGT.

V gene TRBV18 combines with J gene TRBJ1-1; D uncertain. Germline V gene sequence: CDR1 KGHSH, CDR2 LQKENI. The CDR3 runs 15 residues. Trimming shortened V by 5 bases and J by 0 bases, and 13 bases separated the two germline ends. This chain's CDR3 is CASSNGRGMNTEAFF. In nucleotides, the CDR3 is TGTGCCAGCTCAAACGGACGGGGAATGAACACTGAAGCTTTCTTT. Full variable domain (rest looked up from reference TRBV18 and TRBJ1-1): NAGVMQNPRHLVRRRGQEARLRCSPMKGHSHVYWYRQLPEEGLKFMVYLQKENIIDESGMPKERFSAEFPKEGPSILRIQQVVRGDSAAYFCASSNGRGMNTEAFFGQGTRLTVV.

This chain links TRBV3-1 with TRBJ1-1, with TRBD1 as a possible D gene (6 bases). Trimming took 4 bases from V and 10 from J, leaving 19 bases between them. The V gene's germline CDR1 is LGHDT and CDR2 YNNKEL (reference sequence). The CDR3 totals 14 residues. CDR3 in amino acids: CASSPRGTHGVAFF. Here the CDR3 DNA reads TGTGCCAGCAGCCCGAGGGGGACGCACGGCGTAGCTTTCTTT.

This clonotype was found a few times. The chain has TRBV5-1 and TRBJ2-7, with D perhaps matching TRBD1 (6 bases). Germline assignment: CDR1 SGHRS and CDR2 YFSETQ. Trimming removed 2 bases from V and 6 bases from J, with 9 bases in between. CDR3 length: 12 amino acids. The DNA of the CDR3 is TGCGCCAGCAGCTTAATGGGGGCCGAGCAGTACTTC. It yields the protein CASSLMGAEQYF.

J is TRBJ1-2 and V is TRBV11-2; D might be TRBD1 (5 bases). Trimming removed 1 base at V and 4 bases at J, with 13 bases between. The CDR3 sequence is 15 residues long. The germline gives CDR1 SGHAT, CDR2 FQNNGV. Written as DNA, the CDR3 is TGTGCCAGCAGCTTAGGGGAGGGGTTTACCTATGGCTACACCTTC. This encodes CASSLGEGFTYGYTF. The full variable domain, with the rest looked up from reference TRBV11-2 and TRBJ1-2, is EAGVAQSPRYKIIEKRQSVAFWCNPISGHATLYWYQQILGQGPKLLIQFQNNGVVDDSQLPKDRFSAERLKGVDSTLKIQPAKLEDSAVYLCASSLGEGFTYGYTFGSGTRLTVV.

This clonotype was observed at least ten times. The chain carries TRBV6-5 and TRBJ2-3, with D tentatively TRBD1 or TRBD2 (5 bases each). The germline gives CDR1 MNHEY, CDR2 SVGAGI. V was pared by 6 bases and J by 4 bases, with 11 bases between. CDR3 size: 13 residues. The CDR3: CASRLLGADTQYF. In DNA, the CDR3 is TGTGCCAGCAGACTCCTGGGGGCAGATACGCAGTATTTT.

A few counts support this clonotype. The chain recombines TRBV10-3 with TRBJ2-7; possibly TRBD2 for D (6 bases). There are 17 residues in the CDR3. Germline CDR1 is ENHRY and CDR2 is SYGVKD. V gave up 4 bases and J gave up 0 bases, with 19 bases separating them. CDR3 nucleotide sequence: TGTGCCATCAGTGCCCTGGGTGGCGGGCGGGGCTCCTACGAGCAGTACTTC. This codes for CAISALGGGRGSYEQYF.